Presented here are 17 T cell receptor beta chains from one specimen sequenced in a study of blood T cell repertoires in COVID-19. The assay was immunoSEQ multiplex PCR, and TCRdb's table has in-frame clones only and misses some. The sample carries a few hundred thousand clones, around 84% recorded once. The sample consisted of peripheral blood. These TCRs come from a woman aged 18-35 years with acute or convalescent COVID-19.

CDR3 sequence: CAISESSFEAFF. In DNA, the CDR3 is TGTGCCATCAGTGAGTCATCGTTCGAAGCTTTCTTT. The V call is TRBV10-3, the J call TRBJ1-1; D is undetermined. Trimming cost V 0 bases and J 8 bases, with 7 bases left between them. Germline values: CDR1 ENHRY, CDR2 SYGVKD. This CDR3 comprises 12 residues.

This chain uses TRBV7-9 with TRBJ2-7; 7 bases fit TRBD1. CDR1 is SEHNR and CDR2 is FQNEAQ in the germline V gene (reference sequence). This CDR3 has 16 amino acids. Trimming cost V 5 bases and J 5 bases; bases outside gene matches: 15. CDR3 protein: CASSTDRTGVYNEQYF. CDR3 DNA: TGTGCCAGCAGCACCGATCGGACAGGAGTTTACAACGAGCAGTACTTC.

This clone showed up just a few times. The chain employs TRBV6-5 and TRBJ1-2; D call uncertain. Trimming removed 2 bases from V and 8 bases from J, with 21 bases in between. Germline CDR1 MNHEY, CDR2 SVGAGI. The CDR3 spans 16 residues. In DNA form, the CDR3 reads TGTGCCAGCAGTTACGGTCCGGCCAGACTCCATGAGGGCTACACCTTC. Translating it yields CASSYGPARLHEGYTF.

The V gene is TRBV9, the J gene TRBJ1-6; D possibly corresponds to TRBD1 (5 bases). V was cut by 0 bases and J by 5 bases, with 6 bases left in between. The CDR3 sequence is 14 residues long. CDR1 SGDLS and CDR2 YYNGEE come from the germline V gene. The CDR3 DNA follows: TGTGCCAGCAGCGTAGCGACAGATAATTCACCCCTCCACTTT. It yields the protein CASSVATDNSPLHF.

The chain recombines TRBV10-3 with TRBJ1-2; TRBD1 aligns across 7 bases. Germline values: CDR1 ENHRY, CDR2 SYGVKD. CDR3 length: 12 residues. The ends lost 4 bases at V and 5 bases at J; junction bases unmatched: 1. CDR3 region: CAISGTGYGYTF. The CDR3 DNA reads TGTGCCATCAGTGGGACAGGTTATGGCTACACCTTC.

The table lists this clone with a count of one. The CDR3 loop reads CASSFLRSGDTQYF. CDR3 in DNA: TGTGCCAGCAGTTTCTTACGGAGCGGAGATACGCAGTATTTT. The chain couples TRBV27 to TRBJ2-3, with a possible D match to TRBD2 (5 bases). This CDR3 comprises 14 residues. The germline V gene encodes CDR1 MNHEY and CDR2 SMNVEV (reference sequence). V shed 3 bases and J shed 5 bases, with 12 bases lying between them.

This chain links TRBV5-1 with TRBJ2-2; D not resolved. CDR3 size: 14 residues. The germline V gene encodes CDR1 SGHRS and CDR2 YFSETQ. The V end lost 1 base, the J end lost 7 bases, and 11 bases lay between the germline ends. The CDR3, as DNA: TGCGCCAGCAGCTTGACAGTTCCCCGCGGGGAGCTGTTTTTT. Its protein is CASSLTVPRGELFF.

This clone was counted ten times or more. The chain recombines TRBV5-4 with TRBJ1-1, with D tentatively TRBD1 (5 bases). Germline V gene lookup returns CDR1 SGHNT and CDR2 YYREEE (reference sequence). Trimming removed 3 bases from V and 1 base from J, with 7 bases in between. This CDR3 has 13 residues. DNA of the CDR3: TGTGCCAGCAGCTACGACAGGAACACTGAAGCTTTCTTT. Protein: CASSYDRNTEAFF.

V usage is TRBV4-2 and J usage is TRBJ1-4, with TRBD1 matching 8 bases. Germline V gives CDR1 LGHNA, CDR2 YNFKEQ. The CDR3 spans 16 residues. Germline trimming cut 3 bases from V and 8 bases from J; bases unmatched to any gene: 11. CDR3 amino acids: CASSHHRGRAGEKLFF. Written as DNA, the CDR3 is TGTGCCAGCAGCCATCACAGGGGGAGGGCGGGGGAAAAACTGTTTTTT.

This rearrangement joins TRBV19 to TRBJ2-7, with TRBD1 matching 11 bases. The CDR3 contains 17 residues. Germline V gene lookup returns CDR1 LNHDA and CDR2 SQIVND (reference sequence). V gave up 5 bases and J gave up 3 bases; unmatched junction bases: 12. The CDR3 DNA reads TGTGCCAGTAGTTTCCATGGTGGGACAGGGGGAATCTACGAGCAGTACTTC. Encoded protein: CASSFHGGTGGIYEQYF.

This chain connects TRBV5-1 to TRBJ2-7; D gene ambiguous. The CDR3 sequence is 12 residues long. Germline-derived CDR1 and CDR2 are SGHRS and YFSETQ. V was clipped by 6 bases and J by 3 bases, with 10 bases between them. The CDR3 spells CASISELYEQYF. The DNA of the CDR3 is TGCGCCAGCATCAGCGAACTCTACGAGCAGTACTTC.

This clone was seen only a few times. V and J are TRBV19 and TRBJ1-5; D is ambiguous. V lost 5 bases to trimming and J lost 2 bases, with 16 bases between them. CDR3 length: 16 residues. Per the germline V gene, CDR1 is LNHDA and CDR2 is SQIVND (reference sequence). The CDR3 nucleotides read TGTGCCAGTAGTGCGGGGTCCCGACTCGGCAATCAGCCCCAGCATTTT. Residues: CASSAGSRLGNQPQHF. Looking up the rest from reference TRBV19 and TRBJ1-5 gives the full variable domain: DGGITQSPKYLFRKEGQNVTLSCEQNLNHDAMYWYRQDPGQGLRLIYYSQIVNDFQKGDIAEGYSVSREKKESFPLTVTSAQKNPTAFYLCASSAGSRLGNQPQHFGDGTRLSIL.

V is TRBV5-4 and J is TRBJ1-1; D is unclear. This CDR3 contains 15 residues. Trimming cost V 0 bases and J 5 bases, with 14 bases left between them. Germline CDR1 SGHNT, CDR2 YYREEE (reference sequence). The CDR3 DNA is TGTGCCAGCAGCTTGGGACGGGGTCGAGGAACTGAAGCTTTCTTT. It is translated as CASSLGRGRGTEAFF.

This rearrangement joins TRBV4-1 to TRBJ2-7; TRBD2 might be the D (6 bases). Germline loops: CDR1 MGHRA, CDR2 YSYEKL. The CDR3 spans 17 residues. V lost 0 bases, J lost 2 bases, and 17 bases lay in between. CDR3 amino acids: CASSQDSSWRAPYEQYF. The CDR3 coding sequence is TGCGCCAGCAGCCAAGATAGCTCCTGGAGGGCCCCCTACGAGCAGTACTTC.

This rearrangement joins TRBV6-2 or TRBV6-3 to TRBJ1-4, with unresolved D. This CDR3 comprises 15 residues. From germline, CDR1 is MNHEY and CDR2 SVGEGT. V was clipped by 2 bases and J by 0 bases, with 7 bases between them. DNA for the CDR3: TGTGCCAGCAGTTACGGGCTGACAACTAATGAAAAACTGTTTTTT. Translation: CASSYGLTTNEKLFF.

Worth noting for this clone: Other nucleotide sequences from this sample produce the same CDR3. J is TRBJ2-5 and V is TRBV18; maybe TRBD1 (6 bases). CDR3 size: 13 residues. Trimming took off 3 bases at V and 2 bases at J, with 7 bases between the two ends. Germline CDR1 is KGHSH and CDR2 is LQKENI. The CDR3 nucleotides are TGTGCCAGCTCACCTGGACAGCAAGAGACCCAGTACTTC. It encodes CASSPGQQETQYF.

This rearrangement joins TRBV4-1 to TRBJ1-2; 7 bases fit TRBD1. The V segment lost 3 bases and the J segment 3 bases; nucleotides outside the gene matches: 22. This CDR3 comprises 20 residues. Germline V CDR1 and CDR2: MGHRA, YSYEKL. CDR3 amino acids: CASSQGRFLSWDRRDYGYTF. CDR3 nucleotide sequence: TGCGCCAGCAGCCAGGGAAGATTTCTTTCATGGGACAGAAGAGACTATGGCTACACCTTC.